The 21 T cell receptor beta chains reported below all come from one sample, sequenced in a study of blood T cell repertoires in COVID-19. Generated by immunoSEQ multiplex PCR, the TCRdb table keeps only in-frame clones and is missing some. The sample has around 150,000 clones, over 80% seen once; the top ten hold 10% to 15%. Sample: PBMCs or T cells enriched from blood (not recorded which). All receptors come from a woman aged 55-75 years who had recovered from COVID-19.

This clone occurred a few times. The chain carries TRBV9 and TRBJ2-5, with D possibly matching TRBD1 (6 bases). The germline V and J ends were trimmed by 4 bases and 5 bases, with 12 bases remaining between them. Per germline, CDR1 SGDLS and CDR2 YYNGEE. The CDR3 is 13 amino acids. The CDR3 bases are TGTGCCAGCAGCCTCAGGGGCGCGGAGACCCAGTACTTC. This gives the protein CASSLRGAETQYF.

The V and J genes are TRBV16 and TRBJ1-3; D is ambiguous. The length of the CDR3 is 16 residues. Trimming left V 4 bases short and J 0 bases short, with 13 bases between. Looked up from germline, CDR1 is KGHSY and CDR2 is FQNENV. The CDR3: CASSPSAGNSGNTIYF. DNA of the CDR3: TGTGCCAGCAGCCCCTCCGCGGGGAACTCTGGAAACACCATATATTTT.

This clone was seen more than once but under ten times. The chain recombines TRBV29-1 with TRBJ2-2; possible D gene TRBD1, 6 bases. Germline CDR1 and CDR2: SQVTM and ANQGSEA. CDR3 length equals 14 residues. The ends were cut back, 1 base at V and 6 bases at J, with 12 bases in the middle. DNA of the CDR3: TGCAGCGTTGAAGGGGCCAGGGGCGCCGGGGAGCTGTTTTTT. Translation gives CSVEGARGAGELFF.

The CDR3 spells CASSSSGDYGYTF. In nucleotides, the CDR3 is TGCGCCAGCAGCTCATCAGGGGACTATGGCTACACCTTC. The chain has TRBV5-1 and TRBJ1-2; maybe TRBD1 (6 bases). Trimming cost V 3 bases and J 3 bases, with 9 bases left between them. CDR1 and CDR2 from the germline V gene are SGHRS and YFSETQ. The CDR3 length is 13 residues. The entire variable domain, with the rest obtained from reference TRBV5-1 and TRBJ1-2, is as follows: KAGVTQTPRYLIKTRGQQVTLSCSPISGHRSVSWYQQTPGQGLQFLFEYFSETQRNKGNFPGRFSGRQFSNSRSEMNVSTLELGDSALYLCASSSSGDYGYTFGSGTRLTVV.

J is TRBJ2-2 and V is TRBV28; 13 nucleotides line up with TRBD2. V gave up 6 bases and J gave up 0 bases; unmatched junction bases: 7. In germline, CDR1 is MDHEN, CDR2 SYDVKM. The CDR3 totals 18 residues. The CDR3 reads CASRAPLAGGPNTGELFF. CDR3 sequence (DNA): TGTGCCAGCAGAGCCCCACTAGCGGGAGGGCCGAACACCGGGGAGCTGTTTTTT.

The chain carries TRBV29-1 and TRBJ1-1; D perhaps matches TRBD1 (5 bases). Trimming cost V 8 bases and J 7 bases, with 17 bases left between them. The CDR3 extends over 12 amino acids. Germline V gene data show CDR1 as SQVTM and CDR2 as ANQGSEA. The CDR3: CSSRRGIGEAFF. As DNA, the CDR3 is TGCAGCTCACGGAGGGGAATCGGTGAAGCTTTCTTT.

CDR3 region: CASSVGGGINEQFF. In DNA form, the CDR3 reads TGTGCCAGCAGCGTAGGCGGGGGAATCAATGAGCAGTTCTTC. This sequence joins TRBV9 and TRBJ2-1; 7 nucleotides align to TRBD2. V lost 0 bases, J lost 6 bases, and 3 bases stayed unmatched. CDR1 and CDR2 (germline): SGDLS, YYNGEE. The CDR3 length is 14 residues.

The sample holds a few counts of this clone. V gene TRBV18 combines with J gene TRBJ2-3, with 7 bases identical to TRBD2. CDR3 length equals 14 residues. Losses at the gene ends were 6 bases for V and 2 bases for J; bases not matched to a gene: 5. Germline-derived CDR1 and CDR2 are KGHSH and LQKENI. The CDR3 nucleotides read TGTGCCAGCTCCGCGGGACTACACACAGATACGCAGTATTTT. This encodes CASSAGLHTDTQYF.

The chain links TRBV24-1 to TRBJ2-3, with D possibly matching TRBD2 (6 bases). CDR1 is KGHDR, CDR2 SFDVKD, per germline. V lost 7 bases and J 2 bases, leaving 12 bases between the germline ends. The CDR3 length is 14 residues. The CDR3 region is CATSRGGNTDTQYF. In nucleotides, the CDR3 is TGTGCCACCAGCCGTGGCGGGAACACAGATACGCAGTATTTT.

J is TRBJ2-2 and V is TRBV27, with 8 bases aligning to TRBD2. The CDR3 sequence is 16 residues long. Germline assignment: CDR1 MNHEY and CDR2 SMNVEV (reference sequence). J was trimmed by 0 bases and V by 3 bases; bases with no gene match: 3. DNA for the CDR3: TGTGCCAGCAGTTTGTATAGCGGGGCGAACACCGGGGAGCTGTTTTTT. Protein sequence: CASSLYSGANTGELFF.

The table lists this clone with a count of one. The chain recombines TRBV2 with TRBJ1-2; TRBD1 matches 8 bases. The CDR3 has 14 residues. V lost 6 bases and J lost 4; bases outside the gene matches: 7. In germline, CDR1 is SNHLY, CDR2 FYNNEI. CDR3 nucleotide sequence: TGTGCCAGCAGCCTCACCACAGGGGGCTATGGCTACACCTTC. It encodes CASSLTTGGYGYTF.

J is TRBJ2-1 and V is TRBV4-2; possible D gene TRBD2, 5 bases. Germline V gene data show CDR1 as LGHNA and CDR2 as YNFKEQ. Trimming shortened V by 0 bases and J by 10 bases, and 7 bases separated the two germline ends. The CDR3 is made up of 12 amino acids. The CDR3 DNA follows: TGTGCCAGCAGCCAAGATCGAGGGGAGCAGTTCTTC. It specifies CASSQDRGEQFF.

The chain couples TRBV27 to TRBJ2-7; TRBD1 aligns across 8 bases. Germline CDR1 reads MNHEY; CDR2 reads SMNVEV (reference sequence). The CDR3 sequence is 14 residues long. The ends lost 9 bases at V and 4 bases at J; junction bases unmatched: 11. CDR3 in amino acids: CASMRDRWGYEQYF. The CDR3 bases are TGTGCCAGTATGCGGGACAGGTGGGGTTACGAGCAGTACTTC.

The chain employs TRBV24-1 and TRBJ1-2; a weak D match, TRBD1 (5 bases). Trimming removed 3 bases from V and 3 bases from J, with 13 bases in between. This CDR3 is 15 amino acids long. Germline V gene sequence: CDR1 KGHDR, CDR2 SFDVKD. The CDR3 loop is CATSDPLRGDYGYTF. As DNA, the CDR3 is TGTGCCACCAGTGATCCCCTTCGGGGGGACTATGGCTACACCTTC.

The genes are TRBV9 and TRBJ2-3; D is unresolved. V was shortened by 3 bases and J by 2 bases, with 10 bases between the two germline ends. Germline assignment: CDR1 SGDLS and CDR2 YYNGEE. There are 14 residues in the CDR3. CDR3 residues: CASSERPNTDTQYF. CDR3 DNA: TGTGCCAGCAGCGAGCGACCAAACACAGATACGCAGTATTTT.

This clone came up once. V is TRBV5-1 and J is TRBJ2-3, with D tentatively TRBD2 (6 bases). The germline V gene has CDR1 SGHRS and CDR2 YFSETQ. Trimming stripped 4 bases from V and 5 bases from J, with 14 bases between. This CDR3 spans 14 amino acids. In DNA form, the CDR3 reads TGCGCCAGCAGCCCCAAGGCGGAGGGAGATACGCAGTATTTT. The encoded protein is CASSPKAEGDTQYF.

The chain combines TRBV6-5 with TRBJ1-1; 10 positions agree with TRBD1. The trim removed 2 bases at V and 6 bases at J, leaving 3 bases unmatched. Germline CDR1 is MNHEY and CDR2 is SVGAGI. CDR3 length equals 14 residues. The CDR3 DNA sequence: TGTGCCAGCAGTTACGACAGGGGGCAGGCTGAAGCTTTCTTT. This encodes CASSYDRGQAEAFF.

This chain joins TRBV5-1 and TRBJ1-2; weak D call: TRBD1 (5 bases). From germline, CDR1 is SGHRS and CDR2 YFSETQ. The CDR3 consists of 13 residues. V was trimmed by 4 bases and J by 8 bases, leaving 15 bases between them. The CDR3, as DNA: TGCGCCAGCAGCCTACAGGACGCAGTGGGCTACACCTTC. The encoded protein is CASSLQDAVGYTF.

This clone has only one observation. The rearrangement joins TRBV11-2 to TRBJ1-6, with a tentative D call TRBD1 (5 bases). The CDR3 covers 13 residues. Germline CDR1 reads SGHAT; CDR2 reads FQNNGV. V shed 5 bases and J shed 7 bases, with 9 bases lying between them. CDR3 loop: CASSDSRNSPLHF. CDR3 nucleotides: TGTGCCAGCAGCGACAGCCGAAATTCACCCCTCCACTTT.

The chain joins TRBV5-6 to TRBJ1-1; D is possibly TRBD1 (5 bases). The V end was cut by 0 bases, the J end by 10 bases, with 16 bases between. CDR1 is SGHDT and CDR2 is YYEEEE in the germline V gene. CDR3 length: 14 residues. The CDR3 reads CASSLGTLGAGAFF. CDR3 DNA sequence: TGTGCCAGCAGCTTGGGGACACTTGGAGCGGGAGCTTTCTTT.

The rearrangement joins TRBV27 to TRBJ2-7; 8 bases match TRBD2. Losses at the gene ends were 4 bases for V and 4 bases for J; bases not matched to a gene: 12. The CDR3 length is 16 residues. The germline CDR1 and CDR2 sequences are MNHEY and SMNVEV (reference sequence). CDR3: CASSSPYGRGAYEQYF. The CDR3 DNA follows: TGTGCCAGCAGTTCTCCCTACGGGCGGGGGGCTTACGAGCAGTACTTC.